This TCR beta chain was captured in a study of T cells in Graves' hyperthyroidism and ophthalmopathy. What was amplified from RNA transcripts were TCR beta CDR3 regions. A first-round RT-PCR of the TCR CDR3 used the HTBI primer set. TCRdb recomputed calls from the multiplex PCR reads with MiXCR, one row per CDR3 protein. The table shows 450,000 to 700,000 distinct CDR3 sequences, with more than 45% occurring only once. General observations from the study: A model built on 13 V-J features separated ophthalmopathy from stable hyperthyroidism.

Trimming removed 2 bases from V and 2 bases from J; junction bases left unmatched: 4. There are 16 residues in the CDR3. Germline lookup yields CDR1 ENHRY and CDR2 SYGVKD. This clonotype occurred once. Its matching antigen is unknown. Any patient presenting with uncontrolled infection, other autoimmune disease, pregnancy or lactation was left out. The origin of this receptor is an adult woman with Graves' disease, either hyperthyroidism or ophthalmopathy (not recorded which). V and J are TRBV10-3 and TRBJ2-1; TRBD1 aligns across 9 bases. Material: peripheral blood or thyroid tissue (not recorded which). In DNA, the CDR3 is TGTGCCATCAGTGAGGGGACAGGGCTGACCTACAATGAGCAGTTCTTC. This gives the protein CAISEGTGLTYNEQFF.